This TCR beta chain was sequenced in a study of shared clonotypes between healthy human individuals. There are 17 residues in the CDR3. Clones were sequenced by immunoSEQ multiplex PCR, and TCRdb holds only the in-frame ones, with some missing. Of 2,500,000 or so clones in the sample, around nine tenths were seen once. The V gene is TRBV12-1, the J gene TRBJ2-1; the table calls TRBD1, which could not be checked here. TRBV12-1 is assigned pseudogene status. The TCR originated in a young man in good health. The sequenced sample consisted of naive CD4+ T cells sorted from blood. Subset specified: CD45RA+ positively selected. CDR3 amino acids: CASSLRDSESSYNEQFF. CDR3 DNA sequence: TGTGCCAGCAGCTTACGGGACAGCGAAAGCTCCTACAATGAGCAGTTCTTC.